The clone carrying this TCR beta chain appeared once. The record originates from a study of cytotoxic CD8 clonotypes in ibrutinib-treated CLL. Trimming cost V 3 bases and J 8 bases, with 8 bases left between them. Germline CDR1 reads SGDLS; CDR2 reads YYNGEE. CDR3 length equals 12 residues. Sequenced by immunoSEQ multiplex PCR; TCRdb stores in-frame clones only, minus some. The sample holds around 140,000 clones, 65% to 85% seen once. The receptor comes from a human donor with chronic lymphocytic leukemia. Sample: PBMCs, taken after 36 months of ibrutinib treatment. V is TRBV9 and J is TRBJ2-2; no firm D call. The CDR3 sequence: CASSERLGELFF. CDR3 coding DNA: TGTGCCAGCAGCGAGCGTCTTGGGGAGCTGTTTTTT. Full variable domain (rest looked up from reference TRBV9 and TRBJ2-2): DSGVTQTPKHLITATGQRVTLRCSPRSGDLSVYWYQQSLDQGLQFLIQYYNGEERAKGNILERFSAQQFPDLHSELNLSSLELGDSALYFCASSERLGELFFGEGSRLTVL.